Listed here are 5 T cell receptor beta chains from one sample, sequenced in a study of patients and donors after allogeneic stem cell transplantation. TCRdb re-analysed the RT-PCR reads in MiXCR, keeping a single row per CDR3 protein. The sample yields roughly 960,000 distinct CDR3 sequences, roughly 18% seen once. The specimen sequenced was blood, either unsorted or a sorted T cell fraction (not recorded which). Source of these receptors: a human donor who was either an allogeneic HSCT recipient or a stem cell or donor lymphocyte infusion donor (not recorded which). It is not recorded whose cells these are; they may come from a transplant donor.

This clonotype came up many times. V is TRBV12-3 or TRBV12-4 and J is TRBJ1-1; maybe TRBD1 (5 bases). V was pared by 6 bases and J by 4 bases, with 15 bases between. The CDR3 runs to 14 residues. The CDR3 sequence is CASSIGHWGTEAFF. CDR3 coding DNA: TGTGCCAGCAGCATTGGACATTGGGGCACTGAAGCTTTCTTT.

This rearrangement joins TRBV10-3 to TRBJ1-5, with a possible D match to TRBD1 (6 bases). The V gene's germline CDR1 is ENHRY and CDR2 SYGVKD. This CDR3 comprises 14 residues. V gave up 3 bases and J gave up 4 bases, with 10 bases separating them. In DNA, the CDR3 is TGTGCCATCAGTGACCGGGGGACAAATCAGCCCCAGCATTTT. This sequence encodes CAISDRGTNQPQHF.

This clonotype was recorded a few times. The chain has TRBV18 and TRBJ2-2; 10 bases match TRBD2. The junction had 2 bases not matched to a gene; V was cut back by 3 bases and J by 4 bases. The CDR3 is 15 residues long. From germline, CDR1 is KGHSH and CDR2 LQKENI. CDR3: CASSPTSGATGELFF. In nucleotides, the CDR3 is TGTGCCAGCTCACCTACTAGCGGGGCCACCGGGGAGCTGTTTTTT.

The V call is TRBV20-1, the J call TRBJ1-6, with 10 nucleotides matching TRBD1. The CDR3 is 14 residues long. The germline CDR1 and CDR2 sequences are DFQATT and SNEGSKA (reference sequence). Losses at the gene ends were 6 bases for V and 9 bases for J; bases not matched to a gene: 8. CDR3 sequence reads: CSAAWDRGVSPLHF. CDR3 nucleotide sequence: TGCAGTGCCGCCTGGGACAGGGGTGTTTCACCCCTCCACTTT.

V gene TRBV20-1 combines with J gene TRBJ2-3; either TRBD1 or TRBD2 may supply D (6 bases each). Germline V gives CDR1 DFQATT, CDR2 SNEGSKA (reference sequence). CDR3 length: 12 residues. The CDR3 DNA is TGCAGCTGTGGGGGGCGCAGAGATACGCAGTATTTT. Its translation: CSCGGRRDTQYF.